This is a list of T cell receptor beta chains from one sample in a study of regulatory T cells in long-lasting Graves disease. TCRdb itself ran the multiplex PCR reads through MiXCR, one entry per CDR3 protein. The data hold hundreds of thousands of distinct CDR3 sequences, with roughly 20% observed a single time. This sample comprised peripheral blood mononuclear cells (PBMCs), obtained when the disease was refractory, from a patient treated with antithyroid drugs. All receptors come from a female donor with Graves disease. CDR3s include the opening cysteine and the closing phenylalanine or tryptophan. A D gene is named only where the DNA matches it firmly. A clone size is listed for some rows: how often the clone was seen (once, few, many), or a class if it is expanded.

V	D	J	size	CDR3	DNA
TRBV3-1	-	TRBJ2-5	few	CASSQDRVGGGTQYF	TGTGCCAGCAGCCAAGATCGGGTAGGGGGAGGGACCCAGTACTTC
TRBV20-1	TRBD1	TRBJ1-1	-	CSARVDRGNTEAFF	TGCAGTGCTAGAGTTGACAGGGGAAACACTGAAGCTTTCTTT
TRBV20-1	TRBD2	TRBJ2-7	few	CSAPGPAGLASAEQYF	TGCAGTGCCCCAGGCCCAGCAGGACTAGCTTCCGCCGAGCAGTACTTC
TRBV6-1	TRBD2	TRBJ2-7	many	CASRRIGTSGFSYEQYF	TGTGCCAGCAGACGGATAGGGACTAGCGGATTCTCCTACGAGCAGTACTTC
TRBV28	TRBD1	TRBJ2-7	many	CASSAGTATLGQYF	TGTGCCAGCAGCGCCGGGACAGCCACCCTCGGGCAGTACTTC
TRBV4-3	TRBD2	TRBJ2-5	-	CASSQALAGGETQYF	TGCGCCAGCAGCCAAGCGCTAGCGGGAGGGGAGACCCAGTACTTC
TRBV28	-	TRBJ2-3	few	CASSYLSGLGQYF	TGTGCCAGCAGTTACCTTAGCGGCCTAGGGCAGTATTTT
TRBV2	TRBD1	TRBJ1-1	many	CASSLTTGGTEAFF	TGTGCCAGCAGCCTCACCACAGGGGGCACTGAAGCTTTCTTT
TRBV28	-	TRBJ1-2	many	CASHYLPNPYGYTF	TGTGCCAGCCACTATCTTCCGAACCCCTATGGCTACACCTTC
TRBV4-3	TRBD1	TRBJ2-3	-	CASSQDQGAADTQYF	TGCGCCAGCAGCCAAGATCAGGGGGCCGCAGATACGCAGTATTTT
TRBV28	-	TRBJ2-5	-	CASSNFGTGKETQYF	TGTGCCAGCAGTAATTTCGGGACGGGTAAAGAGACCCAGTACTTC
TRBV29-1	-	TRBJ2-7	many	CSVGEGAAYEQYF	TGCAGCGTTGGGGAGGGGGCGGCCTACGAGCAGTACTTC
TRBV12-3/TRBV12-4	-	TRBJ2-4	many	CASSPRDSVGGNIQYF	TGTGCCAGCAGTCCCCGGGACTCAGTTGGAGGGAACATTCAGTACTTC
TRBV30	-	TRBJ2-7	many	CAWSPASYEQYF	TGTGCCTGGAGTCCTGCTAGCTACGAGCAGTACTTC
TRBV9	-	TRBJ1-2	-	CASSARLGGYTF	TGTGCCAGCAGCGCCCGATTGGGAGGCTACACCTTC
TRBV27	TRBD1	TRBJ1-5	-	CASRQGTASNQPQHF	TGTGCCAGCAGGCAAGGGACAGCTTCCAATCAGCCCCAGCATTTT
TRBV28	TRBD1	TRBJ1-1	many	CASSLSGGSLNTEAFF	TGTGCCAGCAGTTTGTCAGGGGGCAGTTTAAACACTGAAGCTTTCTTT
TRBV15	-	TRBJ1-5	-	CATSSFRAAQPQHF	TGTGCCACCAGCAGTTTCAGGGCAGCTCAGCCCCAGCATTTT
TRBV27	TRBD1	TRBJ2-7	many	CASSLTPGQGIYEQYF	TGTGCCAGCAGTCTAACACCGGGACAGGGAATTTACGAGCAGTACTTC
TRBV30	-	TRBJ1-4	-	CAWSADVINEKLFF	TGTGCCTGGAGTGCTGACGTTATTAATGAAAAACTGTTTTTT
TRBV20-1	TRBD1	TRBJ2-4	few	CSASATGENIQYF	TGCAGTGCTAGTGCCACAGGGGAAAACATTCAGTACTTC
TRBV10-3	-	TRBJ1-4	-	CAISESTGQDNEKLFF	TGTGCCATCAGTGAGTCGACCGGACAAGATAATGAAAAACTGTTTTTT
TRBV30	-	TRBJ1-4	many	CAWTSGNEKLFF	TGTGCCTGGACGAGTGGTAATGAAAAACTGTTTTTT